The 30 T cell receptor beta chains below were found in one sample sequenced in a study of blood T cell repertoires in COVID-19. TCRdb's table, derived via immunoSEQ multiplex PCR, lists solely in-frame clones and lacks some. Among 300,000 to 450,000 clones listed, roughly 87% were seen once. The sample comprised PBMCs or T cells enriched from blood (not recorded which). The receptors shown here come from a woman aged 25 to 39 who had recovered from COVID-19.

In its sample, this clone was seen a few times. This sequence joins TRBV29-1 and TRBJ2-1; D may be TRBD2 (6 bases). The V end was cut by 8 bases, the J end by 9 bases, with 17 bases between. Germline loops: CDR1 SQVTM, CDR2 ANQGSEA. This CDR3 has 12 amino acids. The CDR3 loop is CSSTRGNGEQFF. The CDR3 nucleotides are TGCAGCTCGACCCGGGGGAACGGTGAGCAGTTCTTC.

The gene calls are TRBV5-8 and TRBJ1-1; a possible D gene is TRBD1 (6 bases). The germline gives CDR1 SGHTS, CDR2 YDEGEE. CDR3 size: 17 residues. V was cut by 6 bases and J by 3 bases, with 24 bases left in between. The CDR3 DNA follows: TGTGCCAGCACCCTTAACGTGGGGGCTGGTTTGGACACTGAAGCTTTCTTT. The encoded protein is CASTLNVGAGLDTEAFF.

This clone was observed a single time. V is TRBV3-1 (or the pseudogene TRBV3-2) and J is TRBJ2-3; 8 bases align to TRBD1. From germline, CDR1 is LGHDT and CDR2 YNNKEL (reference sequence). This CDR3 comprises 17 residues. V was clipped by 2 bases and J by 5 bases; unmatched bases: 12. The CDR3 DNA reads as TGTGCCAGCAGCCAAAGAGCCCAGGGGGCAAAGGTAGATACGCAGTATTTT. Its translation is CASSQRAQGAKVDTQYF.

This chain links TRBV6-2 or TRBV6-3 with TRBJ2-7; 7 bases are shared with TRBD1. The germline CDR1 and CDR2 sequences are MNHEY and SVGEGT. V lost 4 bases to trimming and J lost 3 bases; unmatched junction nucleotides: 21. The CDR3 runs to 19 residues. CDR3 DNA: TGTGCCAGCAGTTCCAATAGCAGGACAACACAGGGGCCCTACTACGAGCAGTACTTC. Translation: CASSSNSRTTQGPYYEQYF.

This clone appeared once. This rearrangement joins TRBV27 to TRBJ2-1, with D tentatively TRBD2 (6 bases). Per germline, CDR1 MNHEY and CDR2 SMNVEV (reference sequence). The CDR3 extends over 16 amino acids. The V and J ends lost 1 base and 5 bases respectively, with 15 bases between them. The CDR3 reads CASSLYGTRLNNEQFF. The CDR3 nucleotides are TGTGCCAGCAGTTTATATGGGACTCGACTTAACAATGAGCAGTTCTTC.

A single count supports this clone. V gene TRBV9 combines with J gene TRBJ1-4; 9 bases match TRBD1. Losses at the gene ends were 3 bases for V and 5 bases for J; bases not matched to a gene: 8. The CDR3 is 16 residues long. Looked up from germline, CDR1 is SGDLS and CDR2 is YYNGEE. The CDR3 reads CASSARPGQGNEKLFF. CDR3 coding DNA: TGTGCCAGCAGCGCCCGGCCGGGACAGGGAAATGAAAAACTGTTTTTT. Filled out from reference TRBV9 and TRBJ1-4, the complete variable domain reads DSGVTQTPKHLITATGQRVTLRCSPRSGDLSVYWYQQSLDQGLQFLIQYYNGEERAKGNILERFSAQQFPDLHSELNLSSLELGDSALYFCASSARPGQGNEKLFFGSGTQLSVL.

This clone was observed a handful of times. V and J are TRBV24-1 and TRBJ1-5, with D perhaps TRBD1 (6 bases). V lost 2 bases, J lost 2 bases, and 6 bases lay in between. The CDR3 has 14 amino acids. Germline V CDR1 and CDR2: KGHDR, SFDVKD. CDR3 DNA sequence: TGTGCCACCAGTGATTACAGGGGCAATCAGCCCCAGCATTTT. Translation gives CATSDYRGNQPQHF.

The chain uses TRBV4-1 and TRBJ1-5, with a weak D call TRBD1 (6 bases). CDR1 MGHRA and CDR2 YSYEKL come from the germline V gene. V lost 1 base to trimming and J lost 1 base, with 11 bases between them. The CDR3 has 16 amino acids. CDR3 DNA sequence: TGCGCCAGCAGCCAAGTGTGGGGGCAGAGCAATCAGCCCCAGCATTTT. As protein: CASSQVWGQSNQPQHF.

The CDR3 nucleotides read TGTGCCAGCAGTTTTTACAAGACAGGGGGTAATTCACCCCTCCACTTT. Its translation is CASSFYKTGGNSPLHF. The V and J genes are TRBV27 and TRBJ1-6, with 9 bases that match TRBD1. V lost 3 bases and J lost 6; bases outside the gene matches: 6. CDR1 MNHEY and CDR2 SMNVEV come from the germline V gene (reference sequence). The CDR3 runs to 16 residues.

The V call is TRBV30, the J call TRBJ1-5, with 7 bases lining up with TRBD1. This CDR3 contains 13 residues. Germline lookup yields CDR1 GTSNPN and CDR2 SVGIG (reference sequence). The trim removed 5 bases at V and 6 bases at J, leaving 7 bases unmatched. The CDR3 here is CAWGGQRGQPQHF. The CDR3, as DNA: TGTGCCTGGGGGGGACAGAGAGGTCAGCCCCAGCATTTT.

This clone was recorded at least ten times. The gene calls are TRBV28 and TRBJ2-6; D is unresolved. The CDR3 contains 18 residues. Germline-derived CDR1 and CDR2 are MDHEN and SYDVKM. The ends were cut back, 6 bases at V and 0 bases at J, with 18 bases in the middle. The CDR3 DNA is TGTGCCAGCAGATCTATTAGCCTTTCCCCCTCTGGGGCCAACGTCCTGACTTTC. It specifies CASRSISLSPSGANVLTF.

The rearrangement uses TRBV4-2 and TRBJ2-7; 7 nucleotides line up with TRBD1. The V gene's germline CDR1 is LGHNA and CDR2 YNFKEQ. V lost 0 bases and J lost 2; bases outside the gene matches: 10. The CDR3 consists of 17 residues. The CDR3 DNA follows: TGTGCCAGCAGCCAAGATAGGCCCAGGGGGTTTACCTACGAGCAGTACTTC. It codes for CASSQDRPRGFTYEQYF.

This clone was found a few times. The rearrangement links TRBV6-5 to TRBJ2-2; tentative D call: TRBD1 (5 bases). V lost 8 bases and J lost 6, with 10 bases in between. CDR3 length: 12 amino acids. CDR1 is MNHEY, CDR2 SVGAGI, per germline. CDR3 DNA sequence: TGTGCCAGCCTCAGGGATCCCGGGGAGCTGTTTTTT. This encodes CASLRDPGELFF.

In the case of this clone: Additional DNA sequences in this sample encode the identical CDR3. The chain couples TRBV18 to TRBJ1-2; D unresolved. V was clipped by 2 bases and J by 8 bases, with 9 bases between them. The V gene's germline CDR1 is KGHSH and CDR2 LQKENI. The CDR3 is made up of 12 amino acids. CDR3 amino acids: CASSPERGGYTF. CDR3 nucleotides: TGTGCCAGCTCACCAGAGCGAGGGGGCTACACCTTC.

The chain joins TRBV3-1 (or the pseudogene TRBV3-2) to TRBJ2-1, with 9 bases that match TRBD2. Germline V CDR1 and CDR2: LGHDT, YNNKEL (reference sequence). CDR3 length equals 15 residues. V was clipped by 3 bases and J by 6 bases; unmatched bases: 6. The CDR3 is CASSQEGLASNEQFF. DNA of the CDR3: TGTGCCAGCAGCCAGGAGGGACTAGCCAGCAATGAGCAGTTCTTC.

J is TRBJ1-1 and V is TRBV5-1, with a possible D match to TRBD1 (6 bases). Between the trimmed V and J ends, which lost 0 bases and 4 bases, there was a span of 13 bases. The CDR3 length is 15 residues. CDR1 and CDR2 from the germline V gene are SGHRS and YFSETQ. CDR3 coding DNA: TGCGCCAGCAGCTTGGAATGGGGGCTGACCACTGAAGCTTTCTTT. Translated, it gives CASSLEWGLTTEAFF.

The chain carries TRBV11-2 and TRBJ2-2; maybe TRBD2 (5 bases). V dropped 5 bases and J dropped 5 bases, with 12 bases sitting between them. CDR1 is SGHAT, CDR2 FQNNGV, per germline. This CDR3 contains 14 residues. In DNA form, the CDR3 reads TGTGCCAGCAGCCGGTCCGGGGTAACCGGGGAGCTGTTTTTT. The encoded protein is CASSRSGVTGELFF.

The J gene is TRBJ2-3, the V gene TRBV28; weak D call: TRBD1 (5 bases). Trimming took 7 bases from V and 5 from J, leaving 13 bases between them. The CDR3 is 13 residues long. The germline V gene has CDR1 MDHEN and CDR2 SYDVKM. Written as DNA, the CDR3 is TGTGCCAGCACCAGAGACAGACTAGATACGCAGTATTTT. The encoded protein is CASTRDRLDTQYF.

The V gene is TRBV29-1, the J gene TRBJ1-4; D is possibly TRBD1 (6 bases). Germline CDR1 is SQVTM and CDR2 is ANQGSEA. The V and J ends lost 7 bases and 6 bases respectively, with 15 bases between them. CDR3 length: 13 amino acids. For the CDR3, the DNA is TGCAGCGGGCTGACAGGAAATTATGAAAAACTGTTTTTT. As protein: CSGLTGNYEKLFF. The entire variable domain, with the rest obtained from reference TRBV29-1 and TRBJ1-4, is as follows: SAVISQKPSRDICQRGTSLTIQCQVDSQVTMMFWYRQQPGQSLTLIATANQGSEATYESGFVIDKFPISRPNLTFSTLTVSNMSPEDSSIYLCSGLTGNYEKLFFGSGTQLSVL.

The chain combines TRBV15 with TRBJ2-7; 9 positions match TRBD1. J lost 5 bases, V lost 5 bases, and 22 bases had no gene match. Germline values: CDR1 LNHNV, CDR2 YYDKDF (reference sequence). This CDR3 contains 19 residues. CDR3 DNA: TGTGCCACCAGCCGCGGTGAGCCTACTTCCGGGACAGGGAGACACGAGCAGTACTTC. This encodes CATSRGEPTSGTGRHEQYF.

The chain links TRBV10-2 to TRBJ1-1; D is undetermined. The V end lost 7 bases, the J end lost 3 bases, and 9 bases lay between the germline ends. This CDR3 contains 12 residues. The germline CDR1 and CDR2 sequences are WSHSY and SAAADI. CDR3 region: CASKAGHTEAFF. CDR3 sequence (DNA): TGCGCCAGCAAGGCAGGTCACACTGAAGCTTTCTTT.

The chain joins TRBV11-2 to TRBJ1-2, with TRBD1 as a possible D gene (5 bases). Germline CDR1 is SGHAT and CDR2 is FQNNGV. This CDR3 spans 15 amino acids. V was shortened by 1 base and J by 7 bases, with 16 bases between the two germline ends. The CDR3 sequence is CASSLVGQGTGGYTF. The CDR3 bases are TGTGCCAGCAGCTTAGTCGGGCAGGGTACTGGTGGCTACACCTTC.

The V gene is TRBV7-9, the J gene TRBJ1-1; 7 bases fit TRBD1. V was clipped by 4 bases and J by 8 bases; unmatched bases: 4. This CDR3 comprises 12 residues. Germline V CDR1 and CDR2: SEHNR, FQNEAQ (reference sequence). The CDR3 protein is CASSYGTEEAFF. CDR3 sequence (DNA): TGTGCCAGCAGCTATGGGACAGAAGAAGCTTTCTTT.

The chain carries TRBV10-2 and TRBJ2-7, with D perhaps matching TRBD1 (6 bases). Trimming shortened V by 8 bases and J by 3 bases, and 17 bases separated the two germline ends. CDR1 WSHSY and CDR2 SAAADI come from the germline V gene. This CDR3 has 14 amino acids. The CDR3 loop reads CASQVGDTYYEQYF. The DNA of the CDR3 is TGCGCCAGCCAGGTTGGGGACACCTACTACGAGCAGTACTTC.

The chain couples TRBV2 to TRBJ2-7; TRBD1 aligns across 8 bases. This CDR3 is 14 amino acids long. Germline CDR1 reads SNHLY; CDR2 reads FYNNEI. J was trimmed by 2 bases and V by 6 bases; bases with no gene match: 6. CDR3 DNA: TGTGCCAGCAGGGAGGACAGGGACACCTACGAGCAGTACTTC. This encodes CASREDRDTYEQYF. Combining the CDR3 with reference TRBV2 and TRBJ2-7 gives the whole variable domain EPEVTQTPSHQVTQMGQEVILRCVPISNHLYFYWYRQILGQKVEFLVSFYNNEISEKSEIFDDQFSVERPDGSNFTLKIRSTKLEDSAMYFCASREDRDTYEQYFGPGTRLTVT.

The chain carries TRBV10-3 and TRBJ1-1, with D unresolved. Germline V lookup: CDR1 ENHRY, CDR2 SYGVKD. V was pared by 6 bases and J by 7 bases, with 12 bases between. The CDR3 has 12 residues. The CDR3 bases are TGTGCCATCAGGAATGACACCTATGAAGCTTTCTTT. This encodes CAIRNDTYEAFF.

The chain carries TRBV28 and TRBJ1-2; no clear D gene. Germline CDR1 MDHEN, CDR2 SYDVKM. V lost 3 bases, J lost 2 bases, and 16 bases lay in between. This CDR3 comprises 16 residues. CDR3 sequence: CASSLRTGNPNYGYTF. CDR3 DNA sequence: TGTGCCAGCAGTTTGAGGACGGGGAATCCGAACTATGGCTACACCTTC.

The V and J genes are TRBV3-1 (or the pseudogene TRBV3-2) and TRBJ1-4; TRBD1 might be the D (6 bases). Trimming left V 1 base short and J 10 bases short, with 25 bases between. The CDR3 runs 18 residues. CDR1 and CDR2 from the germline V gene are LGHDT and YNNKEL (reference sequence). The CDR3 loop reads CASSQGTGLRFNFVKLFF. In nucleotides, the CDR3 is TGTGCCAGCAGCCAAGGAACAGGGTTACGTTTTAATTTCGTAAAACTGTTTTTT.

The table lists this clone with a count of one. The chain employs TRBV27 and TRBJ1-5, with D tentatively TRBD1 (5 bases). V was cut by 0 bases and J by 5 bases, with 8 bases left in between. This CDR3 comprises 14 residues. In germline, CDR1 is MNHEY, CDR2 SMNVEV (reference sequence). The CDR3 reads CASSLSPGYQPQHF. The CDR3 DNA sequence: TGTGCCAGCAGTTTATCGCCAGGGTATCAGCCCCAGCATTTT.

The genes are TRBV6-6 and TRBJ1-2; 10 bases are a match to TRBD1. Germline V gene sequence: CDR1 MNHNY, CDR2 SVGAGI (reference sequence). J was trimmed by 0 bases and V by 5 bases; bases with no gene match: 3. The length of the CDR3 is 15 residues. The DNA for the CDR3 is TGTGCCAGCAGTCGGACAGGGGGGACTAACTATGGCTACACCTTC. This encodes CASSRTGGTNYGYTF.